The 12 T cell receptor beta chains given below trace back to one sample, sequenced in a study of cytomegalovirus exposure and HLA in healthy donors. In the PCR, 60 Vbeta and 13 Jbeta primers were used. The repertoire was sequenced with immunoSEQ multiplex PCR; TCRdb's copy has only in-frame clones and lacks some. Counted here are around 65,000 clones, approximately 80% occurring once; the ten biggest clones make up around 3%. The sequencing sample was made of PBMCs. These receptors were taken from a girl aged 10-17 years in good health and CMV-seropositive.

This chain joins TRBV2 and TRBJ1-2, with TRBD1 identical over 7 bases. The CDR3 is made up of 14 amino acids. CDR1 and CDR2 (germline): SNHLY, FYNNEI. V lost 6 bases, J lost 4 bases, and 8 bases stayed unmatched. CDR3 DNA sequence: TGTGCCAGCAGGCCCGGGACAGATTCCTATGGCTACACCTTC. Translated: CASRPGTDSYGYTF.

The CDR3 loop is CASSLDGRRADTQYF. CDR3 coding DNA: TGTGCCAGCAGCTTAGACGGGAGAAGGGCAGATACGCAGTATTTT. The chain recombines TRBV7-2 with TRBJ2-3; TRBD2 is a possible D gene (6 bases). The V gene lost 1 base and the J gene lost 4 bases, with 12 bases spanning the gap. The CDR3 covers 15 residues. The germline V gene has CDR1 SGHTA and CDR2 FQGNSA.

The V gene is TRBV7-2, the J gene TRBJ2-7; D remains ambiguous. The CDR3 covers 14 residues. CDR1 is SGHTA, CDR2 FQGNSA, per germline. Trimming shortened V by 0 bases and J by 2 bases, and 8 bases separated the two germline ends. CDR3 region: CASSLAWHPYEQYF. The DNA for the CDR3 is TGTGCCAGCAGCTTAGCGTGGCACCCCTACGAGCAGTACTTC.

This clone was observed a handful of times. This chain connects TRBV7-9 to TRBJ1-2; the match to TRBD1 covers 7 bases. This CDR3 spans 13 amino acids. V shed 1 base and J 7 bases; nucleotides not matched to a gene: 3. Germline V gives CDR1 SEHNR, CDR2 FQNEAQ (reference sequence). Written as DNA, the CDR3 is TGTGCCAGCAGCTTAGGACAGGGAAGTGGCTACACCTTC. It yields the protein CASSLGQGSGYTF.

This CDR3 reads CASSSGTGSGANVLTF. DNA of the CDR3: TGTGCCAGCAGTTCCGGGACAGGGTCGGGGGCCAACGTCCTGACTTTC. The chain uses TRBV28 and TRBJ2-6; TRBD1 agrees at 9 bases. Trimming removed 4 bases from V and 4 bases from J; junction bases left unmatched: 5. Germline CDR1 and CDR2: MDHEN and SYDVKM. There are 16 residues in the CDR3.

The gene calls are TRBV27 and TRBJ2-7; unclear D gene. This CDR3 region has 13 residues. Trimming left V 3 bases short and J 0 bases short, with 6 bases between. The germline gives CDR1 MNHEY, CDR2 SMNVEV (reference sequence). CDR3 region: CASSLSRSYEQYF. Here the CDR3 DNA reads TGTGCCAGCAGTTTGTCCCGCTCCTACGAGCAGTACTTC.

This clone was counted a few times. The chain carries TRBV7-9 and TRBJ1-4; D uncertain. The V end lost 4 bases, the J end lost 6 bases, and 6 bases lay between the germline ends. Germline lookup yields CDR1 SEHNR and CDR2 FQNEAQ (reference sequence). This CDR3 contains 12 residues. CDR3 loop: CASSSPYEKLFF. As DNA, the CDR3 is TGTGCCAGCAGCTCCCCTTATGAAAAACTGTTTTTT.

The chain is built from TRBV6-1 and TRBJ2-5, with 7 bases aligning to TRBD2. Judging by the DNA end, TRBJ2-7 fits better; the J call may be wrong. Germline CDR1 is MNHNS and CDR2 is SASEGT. This CDR3 is built from 14 residues. DNA of the CDR3: TGTGCCAGCAGTTATGTTGCGGGAGTTTACGAGCAGTACTTC. Its translation is CASSYVAGVYEQYF.

About this clone: The junction departs from germline at one end; a sequencing error may be responsible. This chain uses TRBV29-1 with TRBJ1-3, with 7 bases matching TRBD1. Per germline, CDR1 SQVTM and CDR2 ANQGSEA. The CDR3 extends over 14 amino acids. In DNA, the CDR3 is TGCAGCGTCGAAGAGACAGGGACTGGAAACACCATATATTTT. This encodes CSVEETGTGNTIYF. The complete variable domain, with remaining parts taken from reference TRBV29-1 and TRBJ1-3, reads SAVISQKPSRDICQRGTSLTIQCQVDSQVTMMFWYRQQPGQSLTLIATANQGSEATYESGFVIDKFPISRPNLTFSTLTVSNMSPEDSSIYLCSVEETGTGNTIYFGEGSWLTVV.

The gene calls are TRBV7-9 and TRBJ1-1; D is undetermined. The CDR3 is 13 amino acids. Between the trimmed V and J ends, which lost 2 bases and 6 bases, there was a span of 10 bases. CDR1 is SEHNR and CDR2 is FQNEAQ in the germline V gene (reference sequence). The CDR3 reads CASSLSPVSEAFF. In DNA, the CDR3 is TGTGCCAGCAGCTTAAGTCCGGTATCTGAAGCTTTCTTT.

V gene TRBV6-5 combines with J gene TRBJ2-7; 12 bases align to TRBD1. This CDR3 region has 16 residues. The V segment lost 1 base and the J segment 5 bases; nucleotides outside the gene matches: 6. In germline, CDR1 is MNHEY, CDR2 SVGAGI. CDR3 protein: CASSYYSGTGGDEQYF. CDR3 in DNA: TGTGCCAGCAGTTACTACAGTGGGACAGGGGGCGACGAGCAGTACTTC.

The V call is TRBV6-5, the J call TRBJ1-5; 8 nucleotides agree with TRBD1. Germline CDR1 reads MNHEY; CDR2 reads SVGAGI. This CDR3 spans 14 amino acids. Germline trimming cut 5 bases from V and 7 bases from J; bases unmatched to any gene: 7. The CDR3 coding sequence is TGTGCCAGCAGTGTAACAGGGGGTGGACAGCCCCAGCATTTT. Translated, it gives CASSVTGGGQPQHF.